The 21 T cell receptor beta chains below come from one sample, sequenced in a study of shared clonotypes between healthy human individuals. Clones were sequenced by immunoSEQ multiplex PCR, and TCRdb holds only the in-frame ones, with some missing. The table has 170,000 or so clones, around 63% seen once. The sample comprised memory CD4+ T cells sorted from blood. Indicated subset: CD45RA-negative fraction. These receptors were obtained from a man aged 25-40 years in good health.

The chain is built from TRBV2 and TRBJ2-7; D is perhaps TRBD2 (5 bases). Germline assignment: CDR1 SNHLY and CDR2 FYNNEI. V was clipped by 6 bases and J by 2 bases, with 14 bases between them. CDR3 length equals 14 residues. The CDR3 sequence: CASSSGNPPYEQYF. In nucleotides, the CDR3 is TGTGCCAGCAGCTCGGGAAATCCCCCCTACGAGCAGTACTTC.

The J gene is TRBJ1-4, the V gene TRBV5-1; D perhaps matches TRBD1 (6 bases). The CDR3 sequence is 16 residues long. V lost 4 bases to trimming and J lost 7 bases, with 20 bases between them. Germline CDR1 is SGHRS and CDR2 is YFSETQ. CDR3 nucleotides: TGCGCCAGCAGCGGGGGCCGGAAGGTGAAAGGTGAAAAACTGTTTTTT. It codes for CASSGGRKVKGEKLFF.

V and J are TRBV9 and TRBJ2-2, with D hard to call. The V end was cut by 1 base, the J end by 4 bases, with 11 bases between. Germline values: CDR1 SGDLS, CDR2 YYNGEE. This CDR3 comprises 15 residues. CDR3 amino acids: CASSVFGTSTGELFF. The CDR3 DNA reads as TGTGCCAGCAGCGTATTTGGTACGAGCACCGGGGAGCTGTTTTTT.

This clone occurred a few times. CDR3 in DNA: TGTGCCAGCAGCCTACGACCTGGGGGGTACGGCAACGAGCAGTACTTC. This sequence encodes CASSLRPGGYGNEQYF. The chain carries TRBV7-2 and TRBJ2-7, with a possible D match to TRBD2 (6 bases). Trimming took off 5 bases at V and 5 bases at J, with 22 bases between the two ends. Per the germline V gene, CDR1 is SGHTA and CDR2 is FQGNSA. The CDR3 totals 16 residues.

This rearrangement joins TRBV28 to TRBJ2-3; 10 bases align to TRBD2. In germline, CDR1 is MDHEN, CDR2 SYDVKM. The CDR3 is 14 amino acids. J lost 2 bases, V lost 9 bases, and 5 bases had no gene match. The CDR3 DNA reads as TGTGCCAGTCCGGGACTAGCGACCACAGATACGCAGTATTTT. Amino acid sequence: CASPGLATTDTQYF.

This clone came up a few times. This chain connects TRBV6-5 to TRBJ2-2; a possible D gene is TRBD2 (5 bases). V was cut by 1 base and J by 3 bases, with 6 bases left in between. This CDR3 spans 14 amino acids. CDR1 and CDR2 (germline): MNHEY, SVGAGI. CDR3 coding DNA: TGTGCCAGCAGTTACTTGGAGGACACCGGGGAGCTGTTTTTT. It is translated as CASSYLEDTGELFF.

The chain uses TRBV7-8 and TRBJ2-1, with D tentatively TRBD1 (6 bases). This CDR3 contains 13 residues. CDR1 and CDR2 (germline): SGHVS, FQNEAQ. V lost 0 bases and J lost 6, with 6 bases in between. For the CDR3, the DNA is TGTGCCAGCAGCTTAGCGGGGGCCAATGAGCAGTTCTTC. Translation gives CASSLAGANEQFF.

This clone was seen a handful of times. The rearrangement uses TRBV5-1 and TRBJ2-5, with 8 nucleotides matching TRBD2. Germline assignment: CDR1 SGHRS and CDR2 YFSETQ. The CDR3 length is 14 residues. V shed 0 bases, J shed 4 bases, and the junction held 2 bases outside the gene matches. CDR3 loop: CASSLVGLAETQYF. DNA of the CDR3: TGCGCCAGCAGCTTGGTCGGACTAGCAGAGACCCAGTACTTC. Variable domain in full (rest from reference TRBV5-1 and TRBJ2-5): KAGVTQTPRYLIKTRGQQVTLSCSPISGHRSVSWYQQTPGQGLQFLFEYFSETQRNKGNFPGRFSGRQFSNSRSEMNVSTLELGDSALYLCASSLVGLAETQYFGPGTRLLVL.

As DNA, the CDR3 is TGTGCCAGTAGTATGAGAAGACAGGGGGGCAATCAGCCCCAGCATTTT. Protein sequence: CASSMRRQGGNQPQHF. V and J are TRBV19 and TRBJ1-5, with 9 nucleotides matching TRBD1. Germline V CDR1 and CDR2: LNHDA, SQIVND (reference sequence). V was clipped by 3 bases and J by 2 bases; unmatched bases: 5. The CDR3 covers 16 residues. Supplemented by reference TRBV19 and TRBJ1-5, the full variable domain reads DGGITQSPKYLFRKEGQNVTLSCEQNLNHDAMYWYRQDPGQGLRLIYYSQIVNDFQKGDIAEGYSVSREKKESFPLTVTSAQKNPTAFYLCASSMRRQGGNQPQHFGDGTRLSIL.

V and J are TRBV4-3 and TRBJ2-1, with 13 bases identical to TRBD2. The CDR3 spans 15 residues. The V gene end was trimmed by 6 bases and the J gene end by 5 bases; junction bases not matched to a gene: 4. Germline lookup yields CDR1 LGHNA and CDR2 YSLEER. CDR3 nucleotide sequence: TGCGCCAGCAGTCGTGGACTAGCGGGGGACAATGAGCAGTTCTTC. This sequence encodes CASSRGLAGDNEQFF.

The sample holds one count of this clone. This chain joins TRBV11-2 and TRBJ2-5; 9 bases map to TRBD2. J was trimmed by 5 bases and V by 3 bases; bases with no gene match: 4. The CDR3 loop spans 14 amino acids. Germline CDR1 SGHAT, CDR2 FQNNGV. DNA for the CDR3: TGTGCCAGCAGCTTTGGGAGCGGGAGGGAGACCCAGTACTTC. This encodes CASSFGSGRETQYF.

The rearrangement uses TRBV14 and TRBJ2-1, with D uncertain. V lost 4 bases and J lost 2, with 6 bases in between. The CDR3 contains 13 residues. CDR1 is SGHDN, CDR2 FVKESK, per germline. In DNA, the CDR3 is TGTGCCAGCAGCCCCGACACCTACAATGAGCAGTTCTTC. Translation gives CASSPDTYNEQFF.

V usage is TRBV11-3 and J usage is TRBJ2-3; 8 nucleotides match TRBD2. CDR1 is SGHNT, CDR2 YENEEA, per germline. The CDR3 has 15 residues. J lost 6 bases, V lost 2 bases, and 7 bases had no gene match. The CDR3 region is CASSLSSSGSDTQYF. CDR3 bases: TGTGCCAGCAGCTTATCTTCCAGCGGGAGCGATACGCAGTATTTT.

The CDR3: CASRFQGPTDTQYF. In DNA form, the CDR3 reads TGTGCCAGCAGATTCCAGGGACCCACAGATACGCAGTATTTT. The chain links TRBV2 to TRBJ2-3; D assignment may be TRBD1 or TRBD2 (5 bases each). The CDR3 contains 14 residues. Looked up from germline, CDR1 is SNHLY and CDR2 is FYNNEI. Trimming removed 6 bases at V and 2 bases at J, with 12 bases between.

This chain links TRBV5-1 with TRBJ2-5, with D unresolved. The CDR3 totals 14 residues. Germline CDR1 SGHRS, CDR2 YFSETQ. V lost 1 base and J 5 bases, leaving 12 bases between the germline ends. The CDR3 DNA sequence: TGCGCCAGCAGCTTGCCGGGTCAAAGGGAGACCCAGTACTTC. Translating it yields CASSLPGQRETQYF. Full variable domain (rest looked up from reference TRBV5-1 and TRBJ2-5): KAGVTQTPRYLIKTRGQQVTLSCSPISGHRSVSWYQQTPGQGLQFLFEYFSETQRNKGNFPGRFSGRQFSNSRSEMNVSTLELGDSALYLCASSLPGQRETQYFGPGTRLLVL.

The chain is built from TRBV5-6 and TRBJ2-3; perhaps TRBD2 as D (6 bases). The CDR3 runs to 16 residues. V lost 2 bases and J 0 bases, leaving 13 bases between the germline ends. Germline V gives CDR1 SGHDT, CDR2 YYEEEE. The CDR3 DNA sequence: TGTGCCAGCAGCTTTCAAAGCGGGCCCAGCACAGATACGCAGTATTTT. Its translation is CASSFQSGPSTDTQYF.

The rearrangement links TRBV7-9 to TRBJ2-1; D is undetermined. The V and J ends lost 1 base and 4 bases respectively, with 11 bases between them. The CDR3 spans 15 residues. Per the germline V gene, CDR1 is SEHNR and CDR2 is FQNEAQ (reference sequence). CDR3 nucleotides: TGTGCCAGCAGCTTAGGTTCTGGCGGTTACAATGAGCAGTTCTTC. Translation gives CASSLGSGGYNEQFF.

This chain uses TRBV10-3 with TRBJ2-7, with D possibly TRBD1 on 6 matching bases. V lost 6 bases and J lost 5, with 17 bases in between. The CDR3 totals 14 residues. CDR1 is ENHRY, CDR2 SYGVKD, per germline. CDR3 bases: TGTGCCATCAGAAGCTGGCAGGGGAAGAACGAGCAGTACTTC. It codes for CAIRSWQGKNEQYF.

The chain has TRBV2 and TRBJ2-7; D gene uncertain. Deletions cut 2 bases from V and 3 bases from J, with 5 bases between. This CDR3 has 12 residues. In germline, CDR1 is SNHLY, CDR2 FYNNEI. The CDR3 protein is CASSERDYEQYF. Written as DNA, the CDR3 is TGTGCCAGCAGTGAAAGGGACTACGAGCAGTACTTC.

In this sample, this clone turned up a few times. The V and J genes are TRBV11-2 and TRBJ2-5; 11 bases align to TRBD2. The junction had 2 bases not matched to a gene; V was cut back by 7 bases and J by 4 bases. The CDR3 covers 13 residues. Per germline, CDR1 SGHAT and CDR2 FQNNGV. CDR3 amino acids: CASTGLAGETQYF. In nucleotides, the CDR3 is TGTGCCAGCACAGGACTAGCGGGAGAGACCCAGTACTTC.

This clone was counted once. DNA of the CDR3: TGTGCCACCGGACAGGGGTCAGATACGCAGTATTTT. It specifies CATGQGSDTQYF. The gene calls are TRBV10-3 and TRBJ2-3, with 9 bases fitting TRBD1. Germline V gives CDR1 ENHRY, CDR2 SYGVKD. The CDR3 is 12 amino acids. Trimming took 10 bases from V and 4 from J; bases not matched to a gene: 3.